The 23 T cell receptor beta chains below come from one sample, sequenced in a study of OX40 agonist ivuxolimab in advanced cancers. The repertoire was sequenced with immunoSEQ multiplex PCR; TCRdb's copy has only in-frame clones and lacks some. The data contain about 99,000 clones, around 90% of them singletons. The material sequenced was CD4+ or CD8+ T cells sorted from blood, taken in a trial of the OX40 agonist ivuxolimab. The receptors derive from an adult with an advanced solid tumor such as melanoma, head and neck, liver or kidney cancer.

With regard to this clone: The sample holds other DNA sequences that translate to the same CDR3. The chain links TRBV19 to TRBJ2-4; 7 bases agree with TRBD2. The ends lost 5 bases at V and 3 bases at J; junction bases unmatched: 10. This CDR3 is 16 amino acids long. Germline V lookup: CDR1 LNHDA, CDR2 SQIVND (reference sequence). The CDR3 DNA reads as TGTGCCAGTAGTGATCTAGCGGTCAGGCGCAAAAACATTCAGTACTTC. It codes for CASSDLAVRRKNIQYF.

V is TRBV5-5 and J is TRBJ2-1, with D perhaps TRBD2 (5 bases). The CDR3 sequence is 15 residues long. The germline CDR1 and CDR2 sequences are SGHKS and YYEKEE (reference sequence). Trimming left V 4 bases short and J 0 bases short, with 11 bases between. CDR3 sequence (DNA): TGTGCCAGCAGCCGGACGGGGAGCTCCTACAATGAGCAGTTCTTC. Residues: CASSRTGSSYNEQFF.

The CDR3, as DNA: TGCGCCAGCAGCTTGGATTTTGTGGGGATGAATTCACCCCTCCACTTT. Translating it yields CASSLDFVGMNSPLHF. The chain employs TRBV5-1 and TRBJ1-6; no clear D. The CDR3 sequence is 16 residues long. Trimming took off 0 bases at V and 7 bases at J, with 14 bases between the two ends. Germline V lookup: CDR1 SGHRS, CDR2 YFSETQ.

The CDR3 coding sequence is TGTGCCAGCAGTCGGAACTACGAGCAGTACTTC. Translating gives CASSRNYEQYF. The rearrangement joins TRBV6-5 to TRBJ2-7, with no clear D. This CDR3 region has 11 residues. CDR1 MNHEY and CDR2 SVGAGI come from the germline V gene. Trimming cost V 5 bases and J 3 bases, with 5 bases left between them.

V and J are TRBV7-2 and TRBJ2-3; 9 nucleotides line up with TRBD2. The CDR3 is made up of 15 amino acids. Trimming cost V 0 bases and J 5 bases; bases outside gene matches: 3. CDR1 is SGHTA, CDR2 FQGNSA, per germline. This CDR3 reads CASSLAGGRVDTQYF. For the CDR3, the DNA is TGTGCCAGCAGCTTAGCGGGCGGGAGGGTAGATACGCAGTATTTT. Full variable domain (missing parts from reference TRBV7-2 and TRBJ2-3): GAGVSQSPSNKVTEKGKDVELRCDPISGHTALYWYRQSLGQGLEFLIYFQGNSAPDKSGLPSDRFSAERTGGSVSTLTIQRTQQEDSAVYLCASSLAGGRVDTQYFGPGTRLTVL.

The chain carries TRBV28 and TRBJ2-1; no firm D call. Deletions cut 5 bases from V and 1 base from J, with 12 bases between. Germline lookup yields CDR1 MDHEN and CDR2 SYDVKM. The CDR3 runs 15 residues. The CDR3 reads CASSLRARSYNEQFF. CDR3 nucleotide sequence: TGTGCCAGCAGTCTCCGGGCTCGTTCCTACAATGAGCAGTTCTTC.

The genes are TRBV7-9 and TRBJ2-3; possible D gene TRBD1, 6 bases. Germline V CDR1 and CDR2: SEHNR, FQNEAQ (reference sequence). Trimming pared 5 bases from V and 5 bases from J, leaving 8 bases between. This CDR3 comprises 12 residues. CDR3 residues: CASSPTGDTQYF. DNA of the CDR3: TGTGCCAGCAGCCCGACAGGAGATACGCAGTATTTT.

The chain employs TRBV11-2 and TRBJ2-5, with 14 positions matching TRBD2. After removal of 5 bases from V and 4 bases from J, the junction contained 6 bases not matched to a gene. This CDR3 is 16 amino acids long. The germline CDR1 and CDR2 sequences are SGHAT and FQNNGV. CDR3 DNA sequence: TGTGCCAGCAGCCGACTAGCGGGAGGGAGGGGAGAGACCCAGTACTTC. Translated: CASSRLAGGRGETQYF.

The chain's CDR3 is CASSLQGGAGYNEQFF. In DNA, the CDR3 is TGCGCCAGCAGCTTACAAGGGGGGGCCGGTTACAATGAGCAGTTCTTC. The rearrangement links TRBV5-1 to TRBJ2-1; tentative D call: TRBD2 (7 bases). The CDR3 is 16 residues long. V was clipped by 2 bases and J by 4 bases, with 16 bases between them. Germline-derived CDR1 and CDR2 are SGHRS and YFSETQ. Full variable domain (missing parts from reference TRBV5-1 and TRBJ2-1): KAGVTQTPRYLIKTRGQQVTLSCSPISGHRSVSWYQQTPGQGLQFLFEYFSETQRNKGNFPGRFSGRQFSNSRSEMNVSTLELGDSALYLCASSLQGGAGYNEQFFGPGTRLTVL.

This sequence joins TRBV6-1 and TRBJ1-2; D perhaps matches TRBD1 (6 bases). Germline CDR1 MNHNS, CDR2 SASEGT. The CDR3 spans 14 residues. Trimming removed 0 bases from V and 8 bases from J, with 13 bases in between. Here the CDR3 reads CASSEAQGGTGYTF. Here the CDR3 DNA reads TGTGCCAGCAGTGAAGCGCAAGGGGGTACGGGCTACACCTTC.

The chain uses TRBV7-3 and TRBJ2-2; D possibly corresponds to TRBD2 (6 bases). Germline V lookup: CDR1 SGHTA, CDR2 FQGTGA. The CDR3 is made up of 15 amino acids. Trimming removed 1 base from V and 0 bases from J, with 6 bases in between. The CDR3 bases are TGTGCCAGCAGCTTAAGCGGGACGAACACCGGGGAGCTGTTTTTT. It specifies CASSLSGTNTGELFF.

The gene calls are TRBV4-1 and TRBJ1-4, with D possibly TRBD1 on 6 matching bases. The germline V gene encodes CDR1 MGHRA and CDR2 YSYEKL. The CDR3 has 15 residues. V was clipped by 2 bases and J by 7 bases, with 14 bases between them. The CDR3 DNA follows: TGCGCCAGCAGCCAAACCAGGGGCAAGGGTGAAAAACTGTTTTTT. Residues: CASSQTRGKGEKLFF.

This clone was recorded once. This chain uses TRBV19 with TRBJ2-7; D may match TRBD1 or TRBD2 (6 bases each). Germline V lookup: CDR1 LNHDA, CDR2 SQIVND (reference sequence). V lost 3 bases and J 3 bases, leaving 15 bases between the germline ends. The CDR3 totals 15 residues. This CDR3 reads CASSITGRGGYEQYF. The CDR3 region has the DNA TGTGCCAGTAGTATCACCGGCAGGGGAGGCTACGAGCAGTACTTC.

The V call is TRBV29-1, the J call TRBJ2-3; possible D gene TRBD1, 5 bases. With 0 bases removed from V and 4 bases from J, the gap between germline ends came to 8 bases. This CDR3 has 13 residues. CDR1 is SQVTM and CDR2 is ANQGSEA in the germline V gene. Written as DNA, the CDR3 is TGCAGCGTTGAAGAGGACACGGCAGATACGCAGTATTTT. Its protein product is CSVEEDTADTQYF.

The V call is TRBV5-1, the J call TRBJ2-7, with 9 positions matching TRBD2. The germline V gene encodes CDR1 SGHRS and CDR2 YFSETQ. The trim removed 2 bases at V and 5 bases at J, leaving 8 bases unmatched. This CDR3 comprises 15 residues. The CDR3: CASSLLASGKNEQYF. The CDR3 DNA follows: TGCGCCAGCAGCTTATTGGCTAGCGGGAAGAACGAGCAGTACTTC.

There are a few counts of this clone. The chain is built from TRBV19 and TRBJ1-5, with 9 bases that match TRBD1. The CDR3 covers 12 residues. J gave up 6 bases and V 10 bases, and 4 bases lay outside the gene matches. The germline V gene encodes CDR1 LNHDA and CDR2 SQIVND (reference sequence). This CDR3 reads CATTGGPQPQHF. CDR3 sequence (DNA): TGTGCCACCACAGGGGGCCCTCAGCCCCAGCATTTT.

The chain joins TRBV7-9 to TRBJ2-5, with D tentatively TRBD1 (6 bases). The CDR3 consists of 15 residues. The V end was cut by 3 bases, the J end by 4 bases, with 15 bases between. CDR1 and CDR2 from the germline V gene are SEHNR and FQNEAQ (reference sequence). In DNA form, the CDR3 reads TGTGCCAGCAGCTTGATAGGGGGATTGGGAGAGACCCAGTACTTC. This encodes CASSLIGGLGETQYF.

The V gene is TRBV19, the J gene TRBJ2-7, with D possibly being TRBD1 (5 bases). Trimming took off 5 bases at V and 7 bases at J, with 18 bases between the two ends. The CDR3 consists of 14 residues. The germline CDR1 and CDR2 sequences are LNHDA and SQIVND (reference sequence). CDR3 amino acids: CASSPTKGAREQYF. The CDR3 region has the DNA TGTGCCAGTAGTCCCACCAAAGGGGCGCGGGAGCAGTACTTC.

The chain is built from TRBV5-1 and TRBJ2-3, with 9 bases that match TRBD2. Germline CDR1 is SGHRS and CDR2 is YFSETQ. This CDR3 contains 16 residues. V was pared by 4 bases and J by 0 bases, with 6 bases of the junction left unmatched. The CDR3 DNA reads TGCGCCAGCAGCGCTACTAGCGGGCCAAGCACAGATACGCAGTATTTT. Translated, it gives CASSATSGPSTDTQYF.

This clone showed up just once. CDR3 nucleotide sequence: TGTGCCAGTAGTACGGGACAGGGAAAGCGCGAGCAGTACTTC. Protein sequence: CASSTGQGKREQYF. The V and J genes are TRBV19 and TRBJ2-7; 9 bases map to TRBD1. The CDR3 covers 14 residues. Per the germline V gene, CDR1 is LNHDA and CDR2 is SQIVND (reference sequence). V lost 4 bases to trimming and J lost 6 bases; unmatched junction nucleotides: 7.

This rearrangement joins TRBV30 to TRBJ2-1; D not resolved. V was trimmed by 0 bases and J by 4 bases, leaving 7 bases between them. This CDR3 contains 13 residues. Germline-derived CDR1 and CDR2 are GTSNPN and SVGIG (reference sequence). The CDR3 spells CAWSVMVYNEQFF. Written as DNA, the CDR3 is TGTGCCTGGAGTGTGATGGTTTACAATGAGCAGTTCTTC.

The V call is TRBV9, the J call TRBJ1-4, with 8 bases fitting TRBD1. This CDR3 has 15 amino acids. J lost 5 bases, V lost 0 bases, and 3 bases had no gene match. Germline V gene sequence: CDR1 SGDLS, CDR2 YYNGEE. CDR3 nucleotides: TGTGCCAGCAGCGTAGCTCCAGGGGGCAATGAAAAACTGTTTTTT. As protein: CASSVAPGGNEKLFF.

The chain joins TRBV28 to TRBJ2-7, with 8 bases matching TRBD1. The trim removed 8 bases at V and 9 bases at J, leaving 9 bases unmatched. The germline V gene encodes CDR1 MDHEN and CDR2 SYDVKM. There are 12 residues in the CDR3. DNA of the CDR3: TGTGCCAGCCGGGGACAGGCGCTCGGGCAGTACTTC. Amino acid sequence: CASRGQALGQYF.